These 30 T cell receptor beta chains originate from one sample sequenced in a study of T cell responses to AZD1222 COVID-19 vaccine (dated by TCRdb to the early 2020s). Libraries were made using the immunoSEQ multiplex PCR assay. TCRdb obtained this table from immuneACCESS and retained in-frame rearrangements with V and J assigned. These tables miss some clones; where compared with another copy, unresolved V genes account for less than half of the shortfall, and the remainder is unexplained. Here the sample has 120,000 or so clones; about 90% occur a single time. Clones ranked in the top ten supply 1.1% of the sample. What this sample's time point label stands for: baseline before first vaccination. Sequenced material: peripheral blood, taken on day 0 of AZD1222 vaccination. The receptors stem from an adult in good health.

The V call is TRBV3-1 (or the pseudogene TRBV3-2), the J call TRBJ2-1, with 8 bases aligning to TRBD1. V trimming: 3 bases; J trimming: 9 bases; junction bases outside the gene matches: 7. There are 14 residues in the CDR3. The V gene's germline CDR1 is LGHDT and CDR2 YNNKEL (reference sequence). CDR3 DNA: TGTGCCAGCAGCCAGAGTATTACAGGGGGTGAGCAGTTCTTC. Its translation is CASSQSITGGEQFF.

The genes are TRBV13 and TRBJ1-1; no definite D call. The germline V gene has CDR1 PRHDT and CDR2 FYEKMQ (reference sequence). V gave up 4 bases and J gave up 0 bases, with 12 bases separating them. The CDR3 runs to 15 residues. CDR3 in amino acids: CASSSPFLLNTEAFF. CDR3 DNA sequence: TGTGCCAGCAGCTCTCCTTTCTTGTTGAACACTGAAGCTTTCTTT.

The chain employs TRBV11-3 and TRBJ2-1; D is unresolved. Trimming pared 3 bases from V and 2 bases from J, leaving 5 bases between. Per the germline V gene, CDR1 is SGHNT and CDR2 is YENEEA. The CDR3 is 13 amino acids. CDR3 nucleotides: TGTGCCAGCAGCTTCGGTACCTACAATGAGCAGTTCTTC. Its translation: CASSFGTYNEQFF.

This sequence joins TRBV12-3 or TRBV12-4 and TRBJ2-5, with unresolved D. The V end lost 7 bases, the J end lost 5 bases, and 11 bases lay between the germline ends. This CDR3 region has 12 residues. CDR3 sequence reads: CASTSEWETQYF. The CDR3 bases are TGTGCCAGCACCTCGGAGTGGGAGACCCAGTACTTC.

The chain couples TRBV25-1 to TRBJ2-5; tentatively, D is TRBD2 (7 bases). With 10 bases removed from V and 7 bases from J, the gap between germline ends came to 19 bases. This CDR3 has 13 residues. The germline V gene has CDR1 MGHDK and CDR2 SYGVNS. The CDR3 is CATSKGEGGTQYF. In DNA, the CDR3 is TGTGCCACCTCGAAGGGGGAGGGCGGGACCCAGTACTTC.

The chain has TRBV5-1 and TRBJ1-3; maybe TRBD1 (5 bases). The CDR3 has 15 residues. CDR1 SGHRS and CDR2 YFSETQ come from the germline V gene. V was cut by 7 bases and J by 0 bases, with 14 bases left in between. The CDR3 DNA is TGCGCCAGCTCCATCGGGGCGAGCTCTGGAAACACCATATATTTT. It yields the protein CASSIGASSGNTIYF. Drawing the rest from reference TRBV5-1 and TRBJ1-3, the complete variable domain is KAGVTQTPRYLIKTRGQQVTLSCSPISGHRSVSWYQQTPGQGLQFLFEYFSETQRNKGNFPGRFSGRQFSNSRSEMNVSTLELGDSALYLCASSIGASSGNTIYFGEGSWLTVV.

The chain is built from TRBV2 and TRBJ2-5, with D maybe TRBD1 (6 bases). This CDR3 has 14 residues. V was clipped by 9 bases and J by 5 bases, with 19 bases between them. CDR1 is SNHLY and CDR2 is FYNNEI in the germline V gene. This CDR3 reads CASNQQGTGETQYF. CDR3 DNA: TGTGCCAGTAACCAACAGGGCACAGGGGAGACCCAGTACTTC.

The chain couples TRBV2 to TRBJ1-2; 9 bases agree with TRBD1. CDR3 size: 12 residues. The germline CDR1 and CDR2 sequences are SNHLY and FYNNEI. The V gene end was trimmed by 5 bases and the J gene end by 8 bases; junction bases not matched to a gene: 3. The CDR3 nucleotides are TGTGCCAGCAGTCCCGGGACAGGGGGCTACACCTTC. Encoded protein: CASSPGTGGYTF.

The chain combines TRBV6-5 with TRBJ1-2; 7 nucleotides agree with TRBD1. The CDR3 consists of 14 residues. Germline lookup yields CDR1 MNHEY and CDR2 SVGAGI. J lost 7 bases, V lost 4 bases, and 9 bases had no gene match. The CDR3 here is CASSSTGSRGGYTF. The DNA for the CDR3 is TGTGCCAGCAGTTCGACAGGGAGTCGGGGTGGCTACACCTTC.

The chain recombines TRBV3-1 (or the pseudogene TRBV3-2) with TRBJ1-2, with D possibly being TRBD1 (5 bases). V was trimmed by 5 bases and J by 1 base, leaving 8 bases between them. Per germline, CDR1 LGHDT and CDR2 YNNKEL (reference sequence). CDR3 length: 13 residues. The CDR3 reads CASSERGNYGYTF. CDR3 DNA sequence: TGTGCCAGCAGCGAAAGGGGTAACTATGGCTACACCTTC.

The J gene is TRBJ1-2, the V gene TRBV6-4, with D perhaps matching TRBD1 (5 bases). The CDR3 is made up of 15 amino acids. Germline CDR1 MRHNA, CDR2 SNTAGT. The V gene lost 6 bases and the J gene lost 0 bases, with 14 bases spanning the gap. The CDR3 sequence is CASRGRSVANYGYTF. The CDR3 region has the DNA TGTGCCAGCAGGGGACGGAGCGTAGCTAACTATGGCTACACCTTC.

The chain carries TRBV5-1 and TRBJ1-2, with no clear D. The germline V and J ends were trimmed by 5 bases and 4 bases, with 9 bases remaining between them. CDR3 length: 12 amino acids. Germline loops: CDR1 SGHRS, CDR2 YFSETQ. The CDR3 DNA reads as TGCGCCAGCAGTTCAGGAGGCTATGGCTACACCTTC. This gives the protein CASSSGGYGYTF.

The genes are TRBV6-1 and TRBJ2-3; tentatively, D is TRBD1 or TRBD2 (5 bases each). Germline V CDR1 and CDR2: MNHNS, SASEGT. V lost 3 bases and J 3 bases, leaving 13 bases between the germline ends. This CDR3 contains 15 residues. CDR3 region: CASSERAGSTDTQYF. CDR3 sequence (DNA): TGTGCCAGCAGTGAGAGGGCAGGGAGTACAGATACGCAGTATTTT.

The genes are TRBV5-6 and TRBJ2-2; no definite D call. CDR1 and CDR2 (germline): SGHDT, YYEEEE. V gave up 0 bases and J gave up 0 bases, with 0 bases separating them. The CDR3 has 13 residues. The CDR3 reads CASSLANTGELFF. In DNA form, the CDR3 reads TGTGCCAGCAGCTTGGCGAACACCGGGGAGCTGTTTTTT.

The V gene is TRBV12-5, the J gene TRBJ1-2; 7 nucleotides agree with TRBD1. The CDR3 loop spans 13 amino acids. J was trimmed by 9 bases and V by 5 bases; bases with no gene match: 9. The germline CDR1 and CDR2 sequences are LGHNT and FRNRAP. Written as DNA, the CDR3 is TGTGCTAGTGGTCCTGAGGGGGCTCACAGCTACACCTTC. Translated: CASGPEGAHSYTF. The complete variable domain, with remaining parts taken from reference TRBV12-5 and TRBJ1-2, reads DARVTQTPRHKVTEMGQEVTMRCQPILGHNTVFWYRQTMMQGLELLAYFRNRAPLDDSGMPKDRFSAEMPDATLATLKIQPSEPRDSAVYFCASGPEGAHSYTFGSGTRLTVV.

The chain employs TRBV5-4 and TRBJ2-7; TRBD2 matches 10 bases. The CDR3 consists of 15 residues. Trimming took 4 bases from V and 3 from J; bases not matched to a gene: 7. The V gene's germline CDR1 is SGHNT and CDR2 YYREEE (reference sequence). Here the CDR3 reads CASSRPSGSVYEQYF. The CDR3 nucleotides read TGTGCCAGCAGCCGACCTAGCGGGAGTGTCTACGAGCAGTACTTC.

The genes are TRBV4-1 and TRBJ2-1; a weak D match, TRBD1 (6 bases). In germline, CDR1 is MGHRA, CDR2 YSYEKL. This CDR3 contains 16 residues. The V end was cut by 3 bases, the J end by 2 bases, with 14 bases between. The CDR3 sequence is CASSHRQVGTYNEQFF. The CDR3 DNA reads TGCGCCAGCAGCCATCGACAGGTAGGGACCTACAATGAGCAGTTCTTC.

The chain couples TRBV2 to TRBJ2-7; D is undetermined. Germline V gives CDR1 SNHLY, CDR2 FYNNEI. The CDR3 length is 15 residues. V lost 10 bases, J lost 3 bases, and 22 bases lay in between. The CDR3 sequence is CATRIGPEPGYEQYF. The CDR3 DNA is TGTGCCACCCGAATAGGGCCGGAACCCGGCTACGAGCAGTACTTC. Looking up the rest from reference TRBV2 and TRBJ2-7 gives the full variable domain: EPEVTQTPSHQVTQMGQEVILRCVPISNHLYFYWYRQILGQKVEFLVSFYNNEISEKSEIFDDQFSVERPDGSNFTLKIRSTKLEDSAMYFCATRIGPEPGYEQYFGPGTRLTVT.

The chain recombines TRBV28 with TRBJ1-1; D is unresolved. The germline V and J ends were trimmed by 5 bases and 0 bases, with 13 bases remaining between them. This CDR3 region has 15 residues. CDR1 and CDR2 from the germline V gene are MDHEN and SYDVKM. CDR3 residues: CASSKAGIMNTEAFF. CDR3 coding DNA: TGTGCCAGCAGTAAAGCGGGGATAATGAACACTGAAGCTTTCTTT.

The chain links TRBV6-2 or TRBV6-3 to TRBJ2-5, with 9 bases aligning to TRBD2. The germline V gene encodes CDR1 MNHEY and CDR2 SVGEGT. The CDR3 is 15 amino acids. Trimming at V came to 3 bases and at J to 3 bases, leaving 5 bases not matched to a gene. CDR3 nucleotide sequence: TGTGCCAGCAGTTATAAGGTAGCGGGAGAAGAGACCCAGTACTTC. This sequence encodes CASSYKVAGEETQYF.

The chain links TRBV5-8 to TRBJ1-5; no reliable D call. The CDR3 has 14 residues. Deletions cut 4 bases from V and 3 bases from J, with 11 bases between. Looked up from germline, CDR1 is SGHTS and CDR2 is YDEGEE. CDR3 loop: CASSVLGNNQPQHF. In DNA form, the CDR3 reads TGTGCCAGCAGCGTCCTAGGGAACAATCAGCCCCAGCATTTT. Combining the CDR3 with reference TRBV5-8 and TRBJ1-5 gives the whole variable domain EAGVTQSPTHLIKTRGQQATLRCSPISGHTSVYWYQQALGLGLQFLLWYDEGEERNRGNFPPRFSGRQFPNYSSELNVNALELEDSALYLCASSVLGNNQPQHFGDGTRLSIL.

The rearrangement joins TRBV6-5 to TRBJ2-1; TRBD2 aligns across 10 bases. V gave up 0 bases and J gave up 5 bases; unmatched junction bases: 4. CDR1 is MNHEY, CDR2 SVGAGI, per germline. The CDR3 loop spans 16 amino acids. The CDR3 bases are TGTGCCAGCAGTTACTCACCTAGCGGGAGCCACAATGAGCAGTTCTTC. Protein sequence: CASSYSPSGSHNEQFF.

The genes are TRBV7-6 and TRBJ1-2; 8 nucleotides agree with TRBD1. Germline CDR1 SGHVS, CDR2 FNYEAQ. V was clipped by 0 bases and J by 5 bases; unmatched bases: 8. The CDR3 covers 16 residues. The CDR3 DNA reads TGTGCCAGCAGCTTAGCGAGGAACAGGGGGTTGTATGGCTACACCTTC. The encoded protein is CASSLARNRGLYGYTF.

The rearrangement links TRBV19 to TRBJ1-4; 8 nucleotides align to TRBD1. J gave up 8 bases and V 6 bases, and 8 bases lay outside the gene matches. Germline V gives CDR1 LNHDA, CDR2 SQIVND (reference sequence). The CDR3 is 14 residues long. For the CDR3, the DNA is TGTGCCAGTAGAGGCGACAGGGGTGGCGAAAAACTGTTTTTT. This codes for CASRGDRGGEKLFF. The whole variable domain, filled in from reference TRBV19 and TRBJ1-4, reads DGGITQSPKYLFRKEGQNVTLSCEQNLNHDAMYWYRQDPGQGLRLIYYSQIVNDFQKGDIAEGYSVSREKKESFPLTVTSAQKNPTAFYLCASRGDRGGEKLFFGSGTQLSVL.

This clone has a single count. The chain employs TRBV9 and TRBJ2-1; TRBD2 matches at 10 bases. V gave up 0 bases and J gave up 0 bases; unmatched junction bases: 3. Per the germline V gene, CDR1 is SGDLS and CDR2 is YYNGEE. This CDR3 spans 17 amino acids. The CDR3 loop reads CASSVVSSGSSYNEQFF. CDR3 nucleotide sequence: TGTGCCAGCAGCGTAGTGTCTAGCGGGAGCTCCTACAATGAGCAGTTCTTC.

This chain connects TRBV14 to TRBJ2-7; D is possibly TRBD1 or TRBD2 (5 bases each). The CDR3 consists of 14 residues. V was pared by 2 bases and J by 3 bases, with 11 bases between. The V gene's germline CDR1 is SGHDN and CDR2 FVKESK. In DNA form, the CDR3 reads TGTGCCAGCAGCCAAAGGGACCGCCTCTACGAGCAGTACTTC. This codes for CASSQRDRLYEQYF.

The chain joins TRBV5-1 to TRBJ2-3; D is possibly TRBD2 (6 bases). From germline, CDR1 is SGHRS and CDR2 YFSETQ. The CDR3 extends over 15 amino acids. Trimming took off 0 bases at V and 0 bases at J, with 8 bases between the two ends. Here the CDR3 DNA reads TGCGCCAGCAGCTTGGAGCGGGTTAGCACAGATACGCAGTATTTT. It is translated as CASSLERVSTDTQYF.

The chain is built from TRBV12-5 and TRBJ2-7; tentatively, D is TRBD1 (5 bases). The CDR3 has 13 residues. V was pared by 7 bases and J by 0 bases, with 10 bases between. Germline V gene sequence: CDR1 LGHNT, CDR2 FRNRAP. The DNA of the CDR3 is TGTGCTAGTGCCAAAGGACACTCCTACGAGCAGTACTTC. Protein sequence: CASAKGHSYEQYF.

The V and J genes are TRBV15 and TRBJ1-1; D may be TRBD1 (5 bases). Germline values: CDR1 LNHNV, CDR2 YYDKDF (reference sequence). V gave up 8 bases and J gave up 1 base, with 11 bases separating them. The CDR3 totals 13 residues. The CDR3 DNA sequence: TGTGCCACCGGGGCCCAATGGAACACTGAAGCTTTCTTT. Protein: CATGAQWNTEAFF.

This chain uses TRBV6-4 with TRBJ2-4; D is tentatively TRBD1 or TRBD2 (5 bases each). Trimming removed 5 bases from V and 9 bases from J, with 14 bases in between. Germline V gene sequence: CDR1 MRHNA, CDR2 SNTAGT. This CDR3 has 13 residues. CDR3 bases: TGTGCCAGCAGTAGGCAGGGTGGGGGCATTCAGTACTTC. Amino acid sequence: CASSRQGGGIQYF.